This T cell receptor beta chain was sequenced in a study of cytomegalovirus exposure and HLA in healthy donors. Study conclusions and caveats: In most subjects, TCR beta sequences reportedly gave accurate predictions of HLA-A and HLA-B alleles.

Concerning this clone: What it binds is unknown.

Trimming at V came to 5 bases and at J to 0 bases, leaving 5 bases not matched to a gene. Germline V gene lookup returns CDR1 SGHTA and CDR2 FQGNSA. CDR3 length: 16 residues. 60 Vbeta and 13 Jbeta primers were used in PCR. Clones were read by immunoSEQ multiplex PCR, and TCRdb kept only the in-frame ones, dropping some. The table includes 150,000 to 200,000 clones, 70% to 90% detected once. This receptor was obtained from a man aged 18 to 35 in good health and CMV-seropositive. The sequencing sample was made of PBMCs. V and J are TRBV7-2 and TRBJ1-3; 9 nucleotides agree with TRBD1. In nucleotides, the CDR3 is TGTGCCAGCAGCGGGGGGACAGGGAGCTCTGGAAACACCATATATTTT. Its translation: CASSGGTGSSGNTIYF.